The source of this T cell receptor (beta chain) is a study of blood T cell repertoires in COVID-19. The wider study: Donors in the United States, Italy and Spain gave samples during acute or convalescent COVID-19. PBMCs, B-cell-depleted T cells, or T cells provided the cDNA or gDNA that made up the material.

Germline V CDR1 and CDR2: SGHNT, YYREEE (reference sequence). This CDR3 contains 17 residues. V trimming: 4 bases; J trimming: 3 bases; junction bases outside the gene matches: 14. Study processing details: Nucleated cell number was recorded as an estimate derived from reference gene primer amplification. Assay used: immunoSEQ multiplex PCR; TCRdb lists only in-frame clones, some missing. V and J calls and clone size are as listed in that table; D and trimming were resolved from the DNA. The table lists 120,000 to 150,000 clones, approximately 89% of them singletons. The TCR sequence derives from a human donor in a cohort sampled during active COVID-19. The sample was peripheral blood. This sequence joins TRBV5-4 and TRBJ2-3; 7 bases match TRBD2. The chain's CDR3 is CASSPTLAVPGTDTQYF. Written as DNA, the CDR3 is TGTGCCAGCAGCCCAACCCTAGCGGTCCCCGGTACAGATACGCAGTATTTT.